Listed here are 14 T cell receptor beta chains from one sample, sequenced in a study of immune evolution from preneoplasia to lung adenocarcinoma. This table comes from immunoSEQ multiplex PCR, and its TCRdb copy is limited to in-frame clones, with some not included. The table shows some 5,700 clones, with 80% to 90% occurring only once. The specimen was FFPE adjacent normal lung tissue. The source is a donor older than 65 with lung adenocarcinoma.

The V call is TRBV6-1, the J call TRBJ2-2, with D uncertain. Germline V lookup: CDR1 MNHNS, CDR2 SASEGT. The CDR3 totals 16 residues. V was clipped by 4 bases and J by 0 bases, with 12 bases between them. CDR3 residues: CASSGQRAANTGELFF. CDR3 bases: TGTGCCAGCAGTGGCCAGAGAGCAGCGAACACCGGGGAGCTGTTTTTT.

J is TRBJ1-2 and V is TRBV6-1; 8 bases align to TRBD1. Germline V gives CDR1 MNHNS, CDR2 SASEGT. Trimming cost V 0 bases and J 8 bases; bases outside gene matches: 5. The CDR3 spans 14 residues. CDR3 amino acids: CASSEAGRGLGYTF. In DNA, the CDR3 is TGTGCCAGCAGTGAAGCCGGCAGGGGGCTCGGCTACACCTTC.

The chain employs TRBV4-2 and TRBJ2-1; the match to TRBD2 covers 7 bases. This CDR3 has 16 residues. The V segment lost 3 bases and the J segment 0 bases; nucleotides outside the gene matches: 5. Germline CDR1 is LGHNA and CDR2 is YNFKEQ. The CDR3 sequence is CASSQEAGSSYNEQFF. The CDR3 bases are TGTGCCAGCAGCCAGGAAGCGGGGAGCTCCTACAATGAGCAGTTCTTC.

The chain joins TRBV2 to TRBJ2-5, with TRBD1 identical over 7 bases. The CDR3 length is 14 residues. The V and J ends lost 6 bases and 4 bases, in that order; junction bases with no gene match: 8. The germline CDR1 and CDR2 sequences are SNHLY and FYNNEI. CDR3 loop: CASSGTDDGETQYF. For the CDR3, the DNA is TGTGCCAGCAGCGGGACAGACGATGGAGAGACCCAGTACTTC.

With respect to this clone: An end of the junction differs from the germline gene, which may be a read error. CDR3 region: CASRLDREGTEAFF. The CDR3 coding sequence is TGTGCCAGCAGATTGGACAGGGAAGGGACTGAAGCTTTCTTT. The rearrangement uses TRBV5-8 and TRBJ1-1; 8 bases match TRBD1. The V gene's germline CDR1 is SGHTS and CDR2 YDEGEE. CDR3 length equals 14 residues.

V gene TRBV7-3 combines with J gene TRBJ2-1; 10 nucleotides agree with TRBD2. Germline trimming cut 5 bases from V and 10 bases from J; bases unmatched to any gene: 14. Germline V lookup: CDR1 SGHTA, CDR2 FQGTGA. The CDR3 runs 16 residues. The CDR3 loop reads CASSREPAGGPGEQFF. The DNA for the CDR3 is TGTGCCAGCAGCCGAGAACCAGCGGGAGGGCCTGGAGAGCAGTTCTTC.

The V and J genes are TRBV18 and TRBJ2-7; 9 nucleotides agree with TRBD1. After removal of 0 bases from V and 5 bases from J, the junction contained 5 bases not matched to a gene. Germline V lookup: CDR1 KGHSH, CDR2 LQKENI. The CDR3 runs 15 residues. DNA of the CDR3: TGTGCCAGCTCACCACCGGGACAGGGAAGCCACGAGCAGTACTTC. It codes for CASSPPGQGSHEQYF.

The J gene is TRBJ2-3, the V gene TRBV2, with no clear D. The germline V and J ends were trimmed by 6 bases and 6 bases, with 10 bases remaining between them. The CDR3 is 12 amino acids. Germline CDR1 reads SNHLY; CDR2 reads FYNNEI. CDR3 loop: CASRSLVDTQYF. The CDR3 region has the DNA TGTGCCAGCAGATCTCTAGTGGATACGCAGTATTTT. Full variable domain (remainder filled in from reference TRBV2 and TRBJ2-3): EPEVTQTPSHQVTQMGQEVILRCVPISNHLYFYWYRQILGQKVEFLVSFYNNEISEKSEIFDDQFSVERPDGSNFTLKIRSTKLEDSAMYFCASRSLVDTQYFGPGTRLTVL.

The rearrangement uses TRBV29-1 and TRBJ2-7; 7 bases align to TRBD2. Germline assignment: CDR1 SQVTM and CDR2 ANQGSEA. Germline trimming cut 6 bases from V and 7 bases from J; bases unmatched to any gene: 6. The CDR3 is 11 amino acids. CDR3: CSVLRGYEQYF. In DNA, the CDR3 is TGCAGCGTGCTGCGGGGGTATGAGCAGTACTTC.

This chain connects TRBV6-6 to TRBJ1-3; 8 positions agree with TRBD1. The J segment lost 6 bases and the V segment lost 8 bases, leaving 6 bases of the junction unmatched. In germline, CDR1 is MNHNY, CDR2 SVGAGI (reference sequence). The CDR3 has 13 residues. The CDR3 sequence is CASGSGGENTIYF. CDR3 sequence (DNA): TGTGCCAGCGGATCAGGGGGCGAAAACACCATATATTTT.

The J gene is TRBJ1-1, the V gene TRBV11-3; perhaps TRBD1 as D (6 bases). CDR3 length: 14 residues. Germline V CDR1 and CDR2: SGHNT, YENEEA. V was clipped by 4 bases and J by 2 bases, with 11 bases between them. The CDR3 protein is CASSSGGPNTEAFF. The CDR3 nucleotides read TGTGCCAGCAGCTCTGGGGGCCCAAACACTGAAGCTTTCTTT.

The V and J genes are TRBV6-5 and TRBJ1-1; D call uncertain. The CDR3 is 13 residues long. Germline V gene data show CDR1 as MNHEY and CDR2 as SVGAGI. Trimming pared 6 bases from V and 0 bases from J, leaving 8 bases between. DNA of the CDR3: TGTGCCAGCAGACGACTGTTGAACACTGAAGCTTTCTTT. It codes for CASRRLLNTEAFF.

This clone ranks as large (0.1 to 1%). This chain connects TRBV30 to TRBJ2-2, with D perhaps TRBD2 (5 bases). Germline V gene data show CDR1 as GTSNPN and CDR2 as SVGIG (reference sequence). The V end was cut by 3 bases, the J end by 3 bases, with 14 bases between. The CDR3 covers 15 residues. The CDR3 protein is CAWRVPYGDTGELFF. CDR3 in DNA: TGTGCCTGGAGAGTTCCCTACGGGGACACCGGGGAGCTGTTTTTT.

V and J are TRBV6-6 and TRBJ2-5; 8 bases map to TRBD1. Germline V gives CDR1 MNHNY, CDR2 SVGAGI (reference sequence). The CDR3 loop spans 13 amino acids. V trimming: 4 bases; J trimming: 4 bases; junction bases outside the gene matches: 2. CDR3 protein: CASSSDRGETQYF. The CDR3 coding sequence is TGTGCCAGCAGTTCCGACAGGGGAGAGACCCAGTACTTC.